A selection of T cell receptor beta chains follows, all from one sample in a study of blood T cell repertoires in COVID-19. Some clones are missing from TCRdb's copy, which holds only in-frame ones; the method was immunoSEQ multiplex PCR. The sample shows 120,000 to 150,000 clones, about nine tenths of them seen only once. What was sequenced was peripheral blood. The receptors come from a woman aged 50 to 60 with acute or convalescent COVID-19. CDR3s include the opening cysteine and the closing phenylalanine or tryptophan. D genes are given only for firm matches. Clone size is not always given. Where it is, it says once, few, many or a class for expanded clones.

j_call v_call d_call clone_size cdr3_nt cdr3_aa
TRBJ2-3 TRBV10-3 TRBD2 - TGTGCCACCCTAAGGGGAGCGGGGGGGCCGACAGATACGCAGTATTTT CATLRGAGGPTDTQYF
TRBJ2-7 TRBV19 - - TGTGCCAGTAGTACTGCGGGGGCAGACTCCTACGAGCAGTACTTC CASSTAGADSYEQYF
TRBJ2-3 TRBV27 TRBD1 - TGTGCCAGCAGTTTGACAGGGTACACAGATACGCAGTATTTT CASSLTGYTDTQYF
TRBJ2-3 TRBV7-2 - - TGTGCCAGCAGCCCCGGACCAGGGGATACGCAGTATTTT CASSPGPGDTQYF
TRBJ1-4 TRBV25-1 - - TGTGCCAGCAGTGGCAGACTTATCGGAAAACTGTTTTTT CASSGRLIGKLFF
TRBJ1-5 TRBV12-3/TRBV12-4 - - TGTGCCAGCACCCCAGGACAGAATCAGCCCCAGCATTTT CASTPGQNQPQHF
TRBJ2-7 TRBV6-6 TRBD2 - TGTGCCAGCAGTGCTTCAACTAGCGGAGGCTCCTACGAGCAGTACTTC CASSASTSGGSYEQYF
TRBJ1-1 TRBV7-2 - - TGTGCCAGCAGCTTAGGATTACAGCTTGAAGCTTTCTTT CASSLGLQLEAFF
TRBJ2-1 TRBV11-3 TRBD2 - TGTGCCAGCAGCCAACGGACTAGCGCCATTCGCGAGCAGTTCTTC CASSQRTSAIREQFF
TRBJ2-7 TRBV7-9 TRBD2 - TGTGCCAGCAGCCCTGAGTATGGGACTAGCGTTATTTTTGGCGAGCAGTACTTC CASSPEYGTSVIFGEQYF
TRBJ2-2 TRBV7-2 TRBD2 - TGTGCCAGCAGCGCGGGGGGGCATTTCACCGGGGAGCTGTTTTTT CASSAGGHFTGELFF
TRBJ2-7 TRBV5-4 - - TGTGCCAGCAGCTTGGGCAGGGAGGATTCCGAGCAGTACTTC CASSLGREDSEQYF
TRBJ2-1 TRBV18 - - TGTGCCAGCTCACCGGACATCAATGAGCAGTTCTTC CASSPDINEQFF
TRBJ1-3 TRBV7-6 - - TGTGCCAGCAGCCAGGGGCCTGGATACTCTGGAAACACCATATATTTT CASSQGPGYSGNTIYF
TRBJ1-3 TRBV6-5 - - TGTGCCAGCATCGTCGGGACTCCTGGAAACACCATATATTTT CASIVGTPGNTIYF
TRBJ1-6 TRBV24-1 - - TGTGCCACCAGTGCGACAGATTTCAATTCACCCCTCCACTTT CATSATDFNSPLHF
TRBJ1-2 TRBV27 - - TGTGCCAGCAGCCTACAGGGTCCTAACTATGGCTACACCTTC CASSLQGPNYGYTF
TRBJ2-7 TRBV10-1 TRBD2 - TGCGCCAGCAGTGATGCAGGGTATAGCGGGAGTTCCGAGCAGTACTTC CASSDAGYSGSSEQYF
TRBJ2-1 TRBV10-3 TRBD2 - TGTGCCATCACCAAGGGACTAGCGGGGGGCTATGAGCAGTTCTTC CAITKGLAGGYEQFF
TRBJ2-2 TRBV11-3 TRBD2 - TGTGCCAGCACCAAATTCGGCGGGGGGGACACCGGGGAGCTGTTTTTT CASTKFGGGDTGELFF
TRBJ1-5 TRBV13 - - TGTGCCAGCAGCAAGGGGGGGGGCACTCAGCCCCAGCATTTT CASSKGGGTQPQHF
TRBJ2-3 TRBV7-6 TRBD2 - TGTGCCAGCATCGAGACGCGGGGGTACGCAGATACGCAGTATTTT CASIETRGYADTQYF
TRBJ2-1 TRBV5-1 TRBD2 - TGCGCCAGCAGCTTGCGGGCTAGCGGGACCTACAATGAGCAGTTCTTC CASSLRASGTYNEQFF
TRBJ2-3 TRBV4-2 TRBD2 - TGTGCCAGCAGCCAAGAAAATAGCGGGGGAAGAAATACGCAGTATTTT CASSQENSGGRNTQYF
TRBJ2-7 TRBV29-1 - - TGCAGCGTAAGACGCGGCGGGGATCTCAGCTCCTACGAGCAGTACTTC CSVRRGGDLSSYEQYF
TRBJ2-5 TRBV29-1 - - TGCAGCGTTGAAGGGACTGAGACCCAGTACTTC CSVEGTETQYF
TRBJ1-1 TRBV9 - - TGTGCCAGCACCTCGACAGCTGGGACTGAAGCTTTCTTT CASTSTAGTEAFF
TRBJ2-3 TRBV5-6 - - TGTGCCAGCAGCGTACAGGGACCCGGGGCAGATACGCAGTATTTT CASSVQGPGADTQYF
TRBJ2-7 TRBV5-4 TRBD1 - TGTGCCAGCAGCTTGGCCACGGGACAGGGGAGCTACGAGCAGTACTTC CASSLATGQGSYEQYF
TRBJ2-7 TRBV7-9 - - TGTGCCAGCAGCCTACCGACAGGAACCTACGAGCAGTACTTC CASSLPTGTYEQYF
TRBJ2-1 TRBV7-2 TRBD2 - TGTGCCAGCAGCTTAACGGGAGGTCGTCCCAATGAGCAGTTCTTC CASSLTGGRPNEQFF
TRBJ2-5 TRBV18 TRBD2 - TGTGCCAGCTCACCACCGAGCGGGGAAGGGGAGACCCAGTACTTC CASSPPSGEGETQYF
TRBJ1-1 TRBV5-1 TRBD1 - TGCGCCAGCAGCTTGAACAGGGGCACTGAAGCTTTCTTT CASSLNRGTEAFF
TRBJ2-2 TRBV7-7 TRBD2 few TGTGCCAGCAGCCCAAGCCTAGCGGGGTACACCGGGGAGCTGTTTTTT CASSPSLAGYTGELFF
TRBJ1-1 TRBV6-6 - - TGTGCCAGCAGTCTGGATGGAAGGGGATTCTCCCTCATGAACACTGAAGCTTTCTTT CASSLDGRGFSLMNTEAFF
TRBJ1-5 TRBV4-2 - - TGTGCCAGCAGCCAAGATCTTTCAGGGTTCGGCCAGCCCCAGCATTTT CASSQDLSGFGQPQHF
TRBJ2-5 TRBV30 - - TGTGCCTGGAGGGGGGGAGTCAAAGAGACCCAGTACTTC CAWRGGVKETQYF
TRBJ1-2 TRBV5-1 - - TGCGCCAGCAGCTTGGACTGGGCTGAAGATGGCTACACCTTC CASSLDWAEDGYTF
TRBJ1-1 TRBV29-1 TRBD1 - TGCAGCGTCCCGCAGGGGGCAGCCACTGAAGCTTTCTTT CSVPQGAATEAFF
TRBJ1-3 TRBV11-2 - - TGTGCCAGCAGCTTAGGCAGCTCTGGAAACACCATATATTTT CASSLGSSGNTIYF
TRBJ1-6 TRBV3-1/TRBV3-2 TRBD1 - TGTGCCAGCAGCCAGGACCAGGGGGAACATTCACCCCTCCACTTT CASSQDQGEHSPLHF
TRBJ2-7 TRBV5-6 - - TGTGCCAGCAGCCCATATCGGGGTCTTGGTCCCTACGAGCAGTACTTC CASSPYRGLGPYEQYF
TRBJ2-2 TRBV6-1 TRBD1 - TGTGCCAGCAGTGAAGCGCAGGGGGCGAACACCGGGGAGCTGTTTTTT CASSEAQGANTGELFF
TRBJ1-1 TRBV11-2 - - TGTGCCAGCAGCGGTGGACAGCAGAACACTGAAGCTTTCTTT CASSGGQQNTEAFF
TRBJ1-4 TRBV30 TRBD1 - TGTGCCTGGAGTTTTATCCGGCAGGGGGCTGGTGAAAAACTGTTTTTT CAWSFIRQGAGEKLFF
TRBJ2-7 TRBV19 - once TGTGCCAGTAGTGTAGACAGTTCCTCCTACGAGCAGTACTTC CASSVDSSSYEQYF
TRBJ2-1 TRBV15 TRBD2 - TGTGCCACCAGCAGAGATCGGGGCGGGGGCTACAATGAGCAGTTCTTC CATSRDRGGGYNEQFF
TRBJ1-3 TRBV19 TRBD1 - TGTGCCAGTAGTAGGAGGACAGGGACTGGAAACACCATATATTTT CASSRRTGTGNTIYF
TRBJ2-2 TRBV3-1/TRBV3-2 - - TGTGCCAGCAGCCAAAATCTGAACACCGGGGAGCTGTTTTTT CASSQNLNTGELFF
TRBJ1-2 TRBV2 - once TGTGCCAGCAGTGATCAGGGCTTAAAAAACTATGGCTACACCTTC CASSDQGLKNYGYTF
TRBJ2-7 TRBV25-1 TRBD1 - TGTGCCAGCAGTTCCTGGACAGGGGTTACCGAGCAGTACTTC CASSSWTGVTEQYF
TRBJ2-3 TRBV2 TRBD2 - TGTGCCAGCAGAGGACTAGCGGGAGGCACAGATACGCAGTATTTT CASRGLAGGTDTQYF
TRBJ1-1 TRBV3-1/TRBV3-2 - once TGTGCCAGCAGCCATTCAGACACTTACACTGAAGCTTTCTTT CASSHSDTYTEAFF
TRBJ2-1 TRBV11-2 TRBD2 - TGTGCCAGCAGCTTCCGTGGACTAGCGGAACTTGAGCAGTTCTTC CASSFRGLAELEQFF
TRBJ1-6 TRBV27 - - TGTGCCAGCAGTTTTTTCACGGCGGGGGCGAACTATAATTCACCCCTCCACTTT CASSFFTAGANYNSPLHF
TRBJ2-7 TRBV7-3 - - TGTGCCAGCAGCATTAACATAGGGGACGAGCAGTACTTC CASSINIGDEQYF
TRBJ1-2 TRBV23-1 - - TGCGCCAGCAGTCAATCCTCCGGGATCTATGGCTACACCTTC CASSQSSGIYGYTF